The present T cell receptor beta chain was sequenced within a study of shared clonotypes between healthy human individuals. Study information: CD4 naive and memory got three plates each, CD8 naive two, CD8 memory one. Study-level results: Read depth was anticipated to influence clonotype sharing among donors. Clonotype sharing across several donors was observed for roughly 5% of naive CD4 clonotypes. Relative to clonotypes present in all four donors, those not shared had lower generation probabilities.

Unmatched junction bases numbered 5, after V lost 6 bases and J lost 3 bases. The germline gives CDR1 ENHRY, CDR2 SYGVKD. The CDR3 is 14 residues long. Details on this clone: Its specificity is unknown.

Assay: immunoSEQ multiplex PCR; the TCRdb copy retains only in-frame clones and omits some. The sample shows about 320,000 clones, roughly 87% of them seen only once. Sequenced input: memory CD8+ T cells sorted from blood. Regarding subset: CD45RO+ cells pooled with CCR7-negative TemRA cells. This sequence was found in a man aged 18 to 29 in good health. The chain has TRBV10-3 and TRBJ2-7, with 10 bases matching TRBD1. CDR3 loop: CAISPGQGNYEQYF. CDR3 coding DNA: TGTGCCATCAGCCCGGGACAGGGGAACTACGAGCAGTACTTC.